This T cell receptor beta chain emerged from a study of blood T cell repertoires in COVID-19 (dated by TCRdb to between 2020 and 2021). Notes on the research overall: The collaborator samples originated in the United States, Italy and Spain and spanned the acute and convalescent phases of COVID-19. The material from the prospective study consisted of cDNA or gDNA derived from T cells, B-cell-depleted T cells, or PBMCs. Deeply sampled blood TCRbeta repertoires from subjects exposed to, actively infected with, or recovered from COVID-19 were included in the dataset. A freely available public database, intended as a resource for researchers studying the immune response to SARS-CoV-2, is where the repertoires were released. Samples were obtained from the ongoing ImmuneRACE study (first 160 participants) and from roughly 1,300 subjects provided by 6 global collaborators. The sample metadata nearly always contained a de-identified subject ID, COVID-19 status, age in years and sex. Where available, HLA class I and class II types were obtained from metadata supplied by the sample provider rather than from assay-based typing.

The CDR3 spans 15 residues, from the cysteine through the phenylalanine. Here the CDR3 DNA is all that survives: 45 bases in frame from base 1. The germline V gene specifies ENHRY as CDR1 and SYGVKD as CDR2. The V and J ends are trimmed by 3 bases and 6 bases, leaving 15 bases between them. Whole blood was collected in K2EDTA tubes by collaborating institutions according to the institutions' own protocols. For TCRbeta analysis, collaborators shipped samples in one of three forms: frozen whole blood, isolated PBMCs, or DNA extracted from either of those sample types. General findings and caveats noted by the study authors: How much clinical and demographic metadata was included differed by source and by participant, and the metadata was provided uncurated.

TCRbeta CDR3 regions were amplified from genomic DNA using the immunoSEQ Assay, a bias-controlled multiplex PCR. In the original analysis: The number of nucleated cells in each sample was estimated by amplification of reference gene primers within the assay. To quantify the absolute abundance of each unique TCRbeta CDR3 rearrangement, sequence reads were collapsed and filtered. For each sample, productive Simpson clonality was calculated as the square root of Simpson's diversity index over productive rearrangements. TCRdb retrieved this table from immuneACCESS and kept in-frame rearrangements only. Not all clones are present; in checked studies, unresolved V genes account for under half, and no reason is known for the remainder. Clone size and the V and J calls come from that table; the DNA yielded D and trimming. For this sample the table gives about 330,000 clones, of which roughly 90% were detected only once. In total, the top ten clones hold approximately 4% of the sample.

About this clone itself: Its binding antigen is unknown. No per-base quality is available; no much larger clone lies one base away.

The chain couples TRBV10-3 to TRBJ1-5, with the D gene not clear enough to name. This clonotype was obtained from a woman in her forties or fifties with active or convalescent COVID-19. Material: peripheral blood. This receptor has the CDR3 CAISDGRIRGQPQHF. The DNA is as follows: TGTGCCATCAGTGACGGAAGGATCCGGGGTCAGCCCCAGCATTTT.